These 11 T cell receptor beta chains originate from one sample sequenced in a study of beta chain features in type 1 diabetes. Reverse transcribing all isolated RNA meant expressed TCRB transcripts were sequenced. Sequencing used immunoSEQ multiplex PCR; TCRdb keeps in-frame clones, though not all of them. The data show some 900,000 clones, with 15% to 20% seen just once and 0.02% to 0.025% held by the top ten. The sequenced sample consisted of naive CD4+ T cells from blood. These receptors all come from a woman younger than 30 in good health.

This clone has a handful of counts. The CDR3 sequence is CASSTQGGAGGPQHF. The CDR3, as DNA: TGTGCCAGTAGTACACAGGGGGGAGCGGGTGGACCCCAGCATTTT. This sequence joins TRBV19 and TRBJ1-5, with TRBD1 matching over 8 bases. Germline trimming cut 4 bases from V and 10 bases from J; bases unmatched to any gene: 12. CDR1 is LNHDA and CDR2 is SQIVND in the germline V gene (reference sequence). The CDR3 is 15 amino acids. Combining the CDR3 with reference TRBV19 and TRBJ1-5 gives the whole variable domain DGGITQSPKYLFRKEGQNVTLSCEQNLNHDAMYWYRQDPGQGLRLIYYSQIVNDFQKGDIAEGYSVSREKKESFPLTVTSAQKNPTAFYLCASSTQGGAGGPQHFGDGTRLSIL.

V and J are TRBV7-2 and TRBJ2-7; perhaps TRBD2 as D (6 bases). This CDR3 has 13 residues. CDR1 and CDR2 (germline): SGHTA, FQGNSA. V lost 1 base, J lost 11 bases, and 15 bases lay in between. The CDR3, as DNA: TGTGCCAGCAGCTTAGGCGGTGGGACGGGGGAGTACTTC. Its protein product is CASSLGGGTGEYF.

As regards this clone: In the same sample, other DNA sequences code for this CDR3. V is TRBV18 and J is TRBJ2-2, with D perhaps TRBD2 (5 bases). The CDR3 runs to 16 residues. Trimming shortened V by 0 bases and J by 1 base, and 9 bases separated the two germline ends. The germline CDR1 and CDR2 sequences are KGHSH and LQKENI. As DNA, the CDR3 is TGTGCCAGCTCACCACCAACGGGATTGAACACCGGGGAGCTGTTTTTT. Translating it yields CASSPPTGLNTGELFF. The entire variable domain, with the rest obtained from reference TRBV18 and TRBJ2-2, is as follows: NAGVMQNPRHLVRRRGQEARLRCSPMKGHSHVYWYRQLPEEGLKFMVYLQKENIIDESGMPKERFSAEFPKEGPSILRIQQVVRGDSAAYFCASSPPTGLNTGELFFGEGSRLTVL.

The CDR3 sequence: CASSTSDRVRGYTF. The CDR3 DNA reads as TGTGCCAGCAGTACATCCGACAGGGTCCGTGGCTACACCTTC. This chain uses TRBV28 with TRBJ1-2; TRBD1 aligns across 7 bases. The junction had 10 bases not matched to a gene; V was cut back by 5 bases and J by 7 bases. This CDR3 is built from 14 residues. The germline gives CDR1 MDHEN, CDR2 SYDVKM.

CDR3 nucleotide sequence: TGTGCCAGTAGTATTAGGCAGGGTTCGACTGAAGCTTTCTTT. This translates into CASSIRQGSTEAFF. This sequence joins TRBV19 and TRBJ1-1, with TRBD1 as a possible D gene (5 bases). The V end lost 3 bases, the J end lost 5 bases, and 13 bases lay between the germline ends. The CDR3 has 14 residues. Germline lookup yields CDR1 LNHDA and CDR2 SQIVND (reference sequence). Drawing the rest from reference TRBV19 and TRBJ1-1, the complete variable domain is DGGITQSPKYLFRKEGQNVTLSCEQNLNHDAMYWYRQDPGQGLRLIYYSQIVNDFQKGDIAEGYSVSREKKESFPLTVTSAQKNPTAFYLCASSIRQGSTEAFFGQGTRLTVV.

V and J are TRBV6-6 and TRBJ2-3, with unresolved D. The length of the CDR3 is 15 residues. V shed 2 bases and J shed 1 base, with 10 bases lying between them. CDR1 MNHNY and CDR2 SVGAGI come from the germline V gene (reference sequence). CDR3 nucleotides: TGTGCCAGCAGTTACCTTGAGATTGGCACAGATACGCAGTATTTT. This codes for CASSYLEIGTDTQYF.

This clone was detected a few times. The chain combines TRBV11-2 with TRBJ2-2, with D possibly called TRBD1 or TRBD2 (7 bases each). Germline V gene data show CDR1 as SGHAT and CDR2 as FQNNGV. Trimming removed 11 bases at V and 4 bases at J, with 14 bases between. The CDR3 is 13 amino acids. CDR3 sequence reads: CAGRGLSTGELFF. In DNA, the CDR3 is TGTGCCGGGAGGGGGCTTAGCACCGGGGAGCTGTTTTTT.

In its sample, this clone was seen a few times. V gene TRBV10-3 combines with J gene TRBJ1-2; perhaps TRBD1 as D (6 bases). In germline, CDR1 is ENHRY, CDR2 SYGVKD. V dropped 3 bases and J dropped 7 bases, with 15 bases sitting between them. The CDR3 is 14 residues long. The CDR3 coding sequence is TGTGCCATCAGTGATGTTGGGGGGCTTAGTGGCTACACCTTC. This encodes CAISDVGGLSGYTF.

This clone was detected only a few times. This chain uses TRBV6-5 with TRBJ1-2; tentative D call: TRBD1 (6 bases). The V end lost 6 bases, the J end lost 6 bases, and 14 bases lay between the germline ends. CDR1 MNHEY and CDR2 SVGAGI come from the germline V gene. The CDR3 spans 13 residues. The CDR3 loop reads CASSSDRRDGYTF. The CDR3 nucleotides read TGTGCCAGCAGCAGCGACAGGAGGGATGGCTACACCTTC.

This clone was seen more than once but under ten times. The chain recombines TRBV19 with TRBJ2-7; perhaps TRBD1 as D (6 bases). This CDR3 comprises 13 residues. Germline V CDR1 and CDR2: LNHDA, SQIVND (reference sequence). V was trimmed by 6 bases and J by 3 bases, leaving 12 bases between them. The CDR3 DNA reads as TGTGCCAGTAGGGGGGACAAGAACTACGAGCAGTACTTC. Amino acid sequence: CASRGDKNYEQYF.

This chain connects TRBV28 to TRBJ2-1; D gene unclear. CDR3 size: 12 residues. Germline V gene sequence: CDR1 MDHEN, CDR2 SYDVKM. The CDR3 protein is CATRAWNGEQFF. CDR3 DNA: TGTGCTACCCGAGCTTGGAACGGTGAGCAGTTCTTC.